This T cell receptor (beta chain) stems from a study of shared clonotypes between healthy human individuals. Background on the study: Every donor yielded three CD4 naive, three CD4 memory, two CD8 naive and one CD8 memory plate.

The CDR3 is 17 amino acids. With V trimmed by 4 bases and J by 0 bases, 9 bases remained unmatched. Per germline, CDR1 MDHEN and CDR2 SYDVKM. This clone was found once. Positively selected for CCR7, the CD45RO-negative cells used as naive CD8 cells excluded terminally differentiated effector memory CD45RA+ cells. Per the study methods: Filtering differed since immunoSEQ provided only junctions, with no quality scores. Profiled with immunoSEQ multiplex PCR; TCRdb holds only in-frame clones, not every one. V, J and clone size are those of that table, while D and trimming were read from the DNA. The table records some 800,000 clones, over 90% of them present only once.

This receptor was identified in a man aged 25 to 45 in good health. The specimen was naive CD8+ T cells sorted from blood. The V call is TRBV28, the J call TRBJ1-3; 7 bases match TRBD1. CDR3 in DNA: TGTGCCAGCAGTTCGATCCGACAGGGAGCCTCTGGAAACACCATATATTTT. Its translation is CASSSIRQGASGNTIYF.